One and the same sample provided the 9 T cell receptor beta chains below, sequenced in a study of early T cells in non-severe SARS-CoV-2 infection. TCRdb used MiXCR to reprocess the 5' RACE reads, holding one entry per CDR3 protein. The sample has just over 65,000 distinct CDR3 sequences, roughly an eighth seen once. Input material: whole blood. The receptors here all came from an adult who was a healthcare worker with PCR-confirmed SARS-CoV-2 infection or an uninfected control (not recorded which).

V gene TRBV12-3 or TRBV12-4 combines with J gene TRBJ2-5; D call uncertain. The CDR3 totals 12 residues. V gave up 3 bases and J gave up 5 bases, with 7 bases separating them. The CDR3 here is CASSLARETQYF. The CDR3 DNA follows: TGTGCCAGCAGTTTGGCCCGGGAGACCCAGTACTTC.

In its sample, this clonotype was seen a few times. The chain links TRBV6-2 or TRBV6-3 to TRBJ2-7; D perhaps matches TRBD2 (6 bases). In germline, CDR1 is MNHEY, CDR2 SVGEGT. The CDR3 has 15 residues. V was pared by 7 bases and J by 1 base, with 17 bases between. CDR3 in DNA: TGTGCCAGCACCCCTCCCTTCGGAGGGTCCTACGAGCAGTACTTC. It codes for CASTPPFGGSYEQYF.

The chain employs TRBV20-1 and TRBJ2-7; possible D gene TRBD1, 5 bases. V lost 6 bases and J lost 6, with 21 bases in between. Germline CDR1 reads DFQATT; CDR2 reads SNEGSKA (reference sequence). The CDR3 has 14 amino acids. CDR3 sequence reads: CSAMTALTRTEQYF. Here the CDR3 DNA reads TGCAGTGCGATGACAGCTCTTACCCGAACCGAGCAGTACTTC.

V is TRBV5-1 and J is TRBJ2-7, with a possible D match to TRBD2 (6 bases). The CDR3 has 13 amino acids. Germline assignment: CDR1 SGHRS and CDR2 YFSETQ. V was trimmed by 5 bases and J by 0 bases, leaving 9 bases between them. CDR3 residues: CASRDGSSYEQYF. The CDR3 nucleotides read TGCGCCAGCAGGGACGGGAGCTCCTACGAGCAGTACTTC.

This clonotype was seen only a few times. The V and J genes are TRBV10-2 and TRBJ2-5; 8 positions agree with TRBD2. This CDR3 has 14 residues. V lost 4 bases to trimming and J lost 2 bases; unmatched junction nucleotides: 3. From germline, CDR1 is WSHSY and CDR2 SAAADI. The CDR3 region has the DNA TGCGCCAGCAGTGCCTTAGCGGGACAAGAGACCCAGTACTTC. Encoded protein: CASSALAGQETQYF.

This clonotype was detected many times. The chain combines TRBV7-8 with TRBJ1-5, with D hard to call. Germline loops: CDR1 SGHVS, CDR2 FQNEAQ. CDR3 length: 12 residues. Trimming cost V 1 base and J 9 bases, with 7 bases left between them. The CDR3 loop reads CASSLDRGPQHF. DNA of the CDR3: TGTGCCAGCAGCTTAGATCGGGGGCCCCAGCATTTT.

DNA for the CDR3: TGCAGTGCTAGATCGCTAGCGGGAGGGCCGTCGTTGGAGACCCAGTACTTC. Its protein is CSARSLAGGPSLETQYF. This chain uses TRBV20-1 with TRBJ2-5; 12 nucleotides agree with TRBD2. Germline lookup yields CDR1 DFQATT and CDR2 SNEGSKA (reference sequence). CDR3 length: 17 amino acids. Trimming at V came to 2 bases and at J to 5 bases, leaving 12 bases not matched to a gene.

This clonotype was detected only a few times. The chain couples TRBV7-9 to TRBJ2-5; D unresolved. The CDR3 runs to 14 residues. V dropped 5 bases and J dropped 2 bases, with 12 bases sitting between them. Germline loops: CDR1 SEHNR, CDR2 FQNEAQ (reference sequence). CDR3 sequence: CASSRYLNQETQYF. The CDR3 DNA reads as TGTGCCAGCAGCCGCTACTTGAATCAAGAGACCCAGTACTTC.

This clonotype has at least ten counts. V gene TRBV20-1 combines with J gene TRBJ2-7; TRBD2 matches 9 bases. Germline assignment: CDR1 DFQATT and CDR2 SNEGSKA (reference sequence). CDR3 length equals 14 residues. Losses at the gene ends were 1 base for V and 5 bases for J; bases not matched to a gene: 6. The CDR3 DNA sequence: TGCAGTGCTAGAGGGGGTAGCGGGAGCCACGAGCAGTACTTC. Its translation: CSARGGSGSHEQYF.